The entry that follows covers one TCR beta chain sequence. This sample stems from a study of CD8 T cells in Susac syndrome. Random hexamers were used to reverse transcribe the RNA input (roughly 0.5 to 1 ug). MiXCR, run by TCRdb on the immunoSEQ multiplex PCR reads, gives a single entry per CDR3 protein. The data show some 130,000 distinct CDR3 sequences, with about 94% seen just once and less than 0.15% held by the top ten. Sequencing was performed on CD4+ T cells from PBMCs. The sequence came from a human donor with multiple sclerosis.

Written as DNA, the CDR3 is TGCAGTGCTATCGGGGGCAGTCCCACTGAAGCTTTCTTT. This sequence encodes CSAIGGSPTEAFF. The J gene is TRBJ1-1, the V gene TRBV20-1, with TRBD1 as a possible D gene (6 bases). Germline CDR1 reads DFQATT; CDR2 reads SNEGSKA (reference sequence). V was pared by 4 bases and J by 4 bases, with 13 bases between. There are 13 residues in the CDR3.